These 5 T cell receptor beta chains were sequenced from one sample in a study of shared clonotypes between healthy human individuals. Assay: immunoSEQ multiplex PCR; the TCRdb copy retains only in-frame clones and omits some. The sample shows approximately 480,000 clones, nearly 80% of them seen only once. Sequenced input: PBMCs. These receptors were obtained from a woman aged 35 to 49 in good health. Some clones in this sample may be carry-over from other donors' samples.

V and J are TRBV6-1 and TRBJ2-1; TRBD2 agrees at 10 bases. V lost 6 bases, J lost 6 bases, and 8 bases stayed unmatched. CDR1 is MNHNS and CDR2 is SASEGT in the germline V gene. This CDR3 has 15 residues. The DNA of the CDR3 is TGTGCCAGCAGCTCCGGGACTAGCGTTGGCAATGAGCAGTTCTTC. Translated, it gives CASSSGTSVGNEQFF.

This clone has only a few counts. V usage is TRBV29-1 and J usage is TRBJ2-7; a possible D gene is TRBD2 (7 bases). The germline gives CDR1 SQVTM, CDR2 ANQGSEA. The CDR3 spans 14 residues. Trimming shortened V by 4 bases and J by 1 base, and 14 bases separated the two germline ends. The CDR3 here is CSVAGASGSYEQYF. CDR3 sequence (DNA): TGCAGCGTTGCGGGGGCTAGCGGATCCTACGAGCAGTACTTC.

The V gene is TRBV11-1, the J gene TRBJ1-3; D not certain. Looked up from germline, CDR1 is SGHAT and CDR2 is FQDESV (reference sequence). The CDR3 spans 13 residues. V was trimmed by 5 bases and J by 2 bases, leaving 7 bases between them. Here the CDR3 reads CASSTRPGNTIYF. The DNA of the CDR3 is TGTGCCAGCAGCACAAGACCTGGAAACACCATATATTTT.

This clone was seen a handful of times. Distinct nucleotide sequences in the sample also encode this CDR3. V and J are TRBV5-1 and TRBJ2-3; the match to TRBD1 covers 7 bases. This CDR3 region has 14 residues. Losses at the gene ends were 4 bases for V and 0 bases for J; bases not matched to a gene: 2. Germline lookup yields CDR1 SGHRS and CDR2 YFSETQ. The CDR3 DNA reads TGCGCCAGCAGCACGGGACAGAGCACAGATACGCAGTATTTT. Residues: CASSTGQSTDTQYF.

The rearrangement joins TRBV28 to TRBJ2-1; perhaps D is TRBD1 or TRBD2 (5 bases each). Germline assignment: CDR1 MDHEN and CDR2 SYDVKM. V gave up 6 bases and J gave up 7 bases, with 16 bases separating them. The CDR3 extends over 14 amino acids. The CDR3 nucleotides are TGTGCCAGCAGCCCTACTAGAGGGGAAAATGAGCAGTTCTTC. Its protein is CASSPTRGENEQFF.